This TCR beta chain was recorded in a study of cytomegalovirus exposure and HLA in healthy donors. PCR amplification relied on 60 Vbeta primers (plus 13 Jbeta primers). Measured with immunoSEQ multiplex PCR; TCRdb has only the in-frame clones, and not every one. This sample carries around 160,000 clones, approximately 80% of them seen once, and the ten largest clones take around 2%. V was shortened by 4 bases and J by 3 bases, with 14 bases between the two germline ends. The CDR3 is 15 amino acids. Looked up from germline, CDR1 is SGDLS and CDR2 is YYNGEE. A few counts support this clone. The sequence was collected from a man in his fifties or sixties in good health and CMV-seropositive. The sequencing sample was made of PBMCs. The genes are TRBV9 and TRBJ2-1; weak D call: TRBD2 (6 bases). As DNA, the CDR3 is TGTGCCAGCAGCAGGGGCATGGGGGGCTACAATGAGCAGTTCTTC. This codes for CASSRGMGGYNEQFF.